This T cell receptor (beta chain) was found in a study of blood T cells in healthy people across ages. Through a sample-barcoded 5' primer and a J-beta primer mix, a second PCR was run for 7 to 11 cycles. The authors tagged each cDNA molecule using a template-switch adaptor with 12 random nucleotides. MiXCR was run by TCRdb on the 5' RACE reads, yielding one entry per CDR3 protein. The sample comprises more than 650,000 distinct CDR3 sequences, approximately 21% of which are singletons, and 22% rests with the top ten. The source is a man between 70 and 80 years old in good health. The source material was blood.

The CDR3: CASSLDRGPNNEQFF. The CDR3 nucleotides are TGTGCCAGCAGTTTAGACAGGGGGCCGAACAATGAGCAGTTCTTC. The chain joins TRBV12-3 or TRBV12-4 to TRBJ2-1, with 9 positions matching TRBD1. There are 15 residues in the CDR3. J was trimmed by 5 bases and V by 1 base; bases with no gene match: 3.